This TCR beta chain stems from a study of blood T cell repertoires in COVID-19. Study-wide background: Sources were T cells, B-cell-depleted T cells, or PBMCs; the material itself was cDNA or gDNA.

V lost 0 bases, J lost 5 bases, and 8 bases lay in between. The CDR3 is 15 residues long. Germline V lookup: CDR1 SGHDN, CDR2 FVKESK. Profiled with immunoSEQ multiplex PCR; TCRdb holds only in-frame clones, not every one. In the table there are some 300,000 clones, about nine tenths of which are singletons. This TCR derives from a woman aged 25-40 years who had recovered from COVID-19. The sequencing input was peripheral blood. The chain has TRBV14 and TRBJ1-6; perhaps TRBD1 as D (5 bases). CDR3 residues: CASSQESRDNSPLHF. As DNA, the CDR3 is TGTGCCAGCAGCCAAGAAAGCAGGGATAATTCACCCCTCCACTTT.